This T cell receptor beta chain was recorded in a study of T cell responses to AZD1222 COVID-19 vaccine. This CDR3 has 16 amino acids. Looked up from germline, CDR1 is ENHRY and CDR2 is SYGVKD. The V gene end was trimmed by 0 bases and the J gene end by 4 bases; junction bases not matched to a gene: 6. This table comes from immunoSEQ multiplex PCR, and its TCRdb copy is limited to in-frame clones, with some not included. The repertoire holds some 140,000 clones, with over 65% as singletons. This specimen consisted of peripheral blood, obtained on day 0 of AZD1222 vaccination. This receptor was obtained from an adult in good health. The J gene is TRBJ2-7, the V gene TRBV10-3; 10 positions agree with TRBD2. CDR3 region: CAISESFSGGIYEQYF. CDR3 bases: TGTGCCATCAGTGAGTCCTTTAGCGGGGGGATATACGAGCAGTACTTC.